This TCR beta chain was profiled in a study of shared clonotypes between healthy human individuals (dated by TCRdb to about 2020). Context from the whole study: Three men and a couple of women, aged 18 to 49 years, made up the cohort. For each donor, CD4 naive and CD4 memory were each run on three plates, CD8 naive on two plates, and CD8 memory on one plate. Blood TCR repertoires of five healthy adults were deeply sequenced to estimate repertoire size and the extent of clonotype sharing between individuals. Libraries were prepared and TCR repertoires were sequenced by different laboratories using diverse techniques, in order to increase sequencing depth and limit assay-specific biases. Between about 0.8 and 8.9 billion PBMCs per donor were obtained by leukapheresis. Summary of the overall study and its limitations: Sampling was restricted to blood, and TCR repertoires in tissues likely differ from the TCR repertoires found in blood. Incomplete sequencing was indicated by rarefaction of sorted-subset datasets, despite the large sequencing depth. Because the study included only a small number of donors, the genetic and exposure-history diversity represented was limited. When several donors were compared, the shared fraction of clonotypes was roughly 5% for naive CD4, over 3% for naive CD8, 2% to 2.5% for memory CD4, and around 0.4% for memory CD8. Compared with non-shared clonotypes, the clonotypes found in all four sorted-subset donors had higher generation probabilities. Larger estimated clonotype richness was generally found for naive subsets than for memory subsets. Based on pairwise subsampling, the degree of clonotype sharing among donors was expected to be affected by sequencing depth.

Using the deep immunoSEQ assay, multiplex PCR amplified TCR CDR3 regions from genomic DNA. Extracted genomic DNA from each cell subset was spread evenly across all wells of several immunoSEQ 96-well plates, with each plate serving as a replicate. For sorted subsets, each replicate PCR was loaded with approximately 200 ng genomic DNA, equivalent to about 33,000 T cell genomes. Purified libraries were measured with a Qubit 3.0 fluorometer, size-checked on a Bioanalyzer 2100, and measured again with the KAPA Library Quantification kit. Each immunoSEQ 96-well plate was sequenced on its own single-read 150-cycle Illumina NextSeq 550 flow cell. The published analysis was carried out like this. Because the immunoSEQ output held only junctional sequences and lacked quality scores, the filtering could not match the filtering applied to full-length reads. Sequences were annotated with PyIR, a Python wrapper for IgBLAST v1.9, and V/J genes and CDR3 were assigned using IMGT germline references. Reads were removed for weak V/J assignments (E-value above 1e-6), missing CDR3, stop codons, out-of-frame junctions, or ambiguous translated residues. V3J clonotypes were defined as sequences sharing the same inferred V gene, J gene, and CDR3 amino acid sequence. The percentage overlap between two repertoires was calculated by dividing the number of shared unique clonotypes by the size of the smaller repertoire. Richness of each repertoire was evaluated using RTK rarefaction, the Chao1 estimator, and Recon v2.1 estimates of unobserved clonotypes. OLGA was used to compute generation probabilities for all TCRbeta clonotypes that the gDNA method yielded from a handful of donors. TCRdb retrieved this table from immuneACCESS and kept in-frame rearrangements only. Not all clones are present; in checked studies, unresolved V genes account for under half, and no reason is known for the remainder. D and trimming were read from the DNA, whereas the V and J calls and clone size are those reported in that table. This sample is represented by a few million clones; 80% to 95% of them were singletons. The ten biggest clones cover 0.3% to 0.4% of the sample.

Reading the germline V gene gives CDR1 SGHTA and CDR2 FQGNSA. V is clipped by 5 bases and J by 5 bases, and the sequence between their germline boundaries is 12 bases long. The CDR3 runs 14 residues from the cysteine to the phenylalanine. Of all the DNA, just the CDR3 is kept, 42 bases in frame from base 1. A word on this clone: Which antigen it targets is not known. Base quality data are lacking; no much larger clone is found one base away.

Healthy HIV-negative adults with no recently reported acute infections or vaccinations were included as donors. Only Caucasian adults living in Nashville, Tennessee, USA were represented among the donors. Magnetic negative selection was used to enrich CD4+ T cells, after which naive cells were positively selected on CD45RA and the negative fraction became the memory subset. Blood was collected by leukapheresis, and PBMCs were isolated by Ficoll-Histopaque density gradient centrifugation and then cryopreserved in liquid nitrogen vapor phase. Analytical flow cytometry was used to check the purity and quantity of each magnetically sorted T cell population. From each sorted fraction, genomic DNA was isolated and quantified by UV absorbance on a Nanodrop 2000c.

The sequenced material came from naive CD4+ T cells from PBMCs. The label giving this sample's cell subset or site can be read as: CD45RA+ positively selected. The sequence links TRBV7-2 to TRBJ2-2; no D segment can be confidently identified. This clonotype was obtained from a young man in good health. Some clones in this sample may be carry-over from other donors' samples. Here is the DNA: TGTGCCAGCAGCCGGTCCTATGGGACCGGGGAGCTGTTTTTT. It translates to CASSRSYGTGELFF.